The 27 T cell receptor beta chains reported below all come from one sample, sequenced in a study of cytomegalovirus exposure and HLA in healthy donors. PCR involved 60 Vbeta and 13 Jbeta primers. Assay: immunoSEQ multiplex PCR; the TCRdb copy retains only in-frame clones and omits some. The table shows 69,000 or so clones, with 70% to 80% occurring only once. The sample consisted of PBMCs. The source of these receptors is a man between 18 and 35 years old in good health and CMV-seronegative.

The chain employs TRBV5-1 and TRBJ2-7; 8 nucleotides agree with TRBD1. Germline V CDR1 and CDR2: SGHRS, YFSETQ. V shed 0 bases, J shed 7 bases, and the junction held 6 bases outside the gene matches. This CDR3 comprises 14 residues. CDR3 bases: TGCGCCAGCAGCTTGGGGACAGGGCAGACAGAGCAGTACTTC. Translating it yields CASSLGTGQTEQYF. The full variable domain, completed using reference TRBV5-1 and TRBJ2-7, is KAGVTQTPRYLIKTRGQQVTLSCSPISGHRSVSWYQQTPGQGLQFLFEYFSETQRNKGNFPGRFSGRQFSNSRSEMNVSTLELGDSALYLCASSLGTGQTEQYFGPGTRLTVT.

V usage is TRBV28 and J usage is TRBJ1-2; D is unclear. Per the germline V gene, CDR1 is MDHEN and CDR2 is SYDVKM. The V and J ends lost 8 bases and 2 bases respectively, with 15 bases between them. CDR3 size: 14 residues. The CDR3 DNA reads TGTGCCAGCTGCAGTTACCCTCCCAACTATGGCTACACCTTC. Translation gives CASCSYPPNYGYTF.

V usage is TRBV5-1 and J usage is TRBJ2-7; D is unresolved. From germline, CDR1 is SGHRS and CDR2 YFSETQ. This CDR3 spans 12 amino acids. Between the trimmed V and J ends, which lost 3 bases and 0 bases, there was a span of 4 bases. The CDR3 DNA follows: TGCGCCAGCAGCTCCAACTCCTACGAGCAGTACTTC. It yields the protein CASSSNSYEQYF.

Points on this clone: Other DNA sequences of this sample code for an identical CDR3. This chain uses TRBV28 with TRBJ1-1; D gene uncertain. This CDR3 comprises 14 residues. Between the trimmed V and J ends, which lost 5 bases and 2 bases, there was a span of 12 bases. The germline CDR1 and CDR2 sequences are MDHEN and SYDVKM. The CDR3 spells CASSLTVRNTEAFF. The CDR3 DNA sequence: TGTGCCAGCAGTCTTACAGTTCGAAACACTGAAGCTTTCTTT.

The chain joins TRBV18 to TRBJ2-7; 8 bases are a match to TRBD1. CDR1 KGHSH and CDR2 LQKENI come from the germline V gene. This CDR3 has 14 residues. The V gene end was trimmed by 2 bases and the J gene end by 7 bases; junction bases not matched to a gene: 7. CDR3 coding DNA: TGTGCCAGCTCACCAGGGTCAGGGGGCCAAGAGCAGTACTTC. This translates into CASSPGSGGQEQYF.

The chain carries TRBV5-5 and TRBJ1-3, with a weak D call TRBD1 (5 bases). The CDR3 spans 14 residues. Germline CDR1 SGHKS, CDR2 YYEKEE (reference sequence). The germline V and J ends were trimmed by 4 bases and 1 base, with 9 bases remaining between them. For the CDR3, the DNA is TGTGCCAGCAGCACAGGATCGTCTGGAAACACCATATATTTT. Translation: CASSTGSSGNTIYF.

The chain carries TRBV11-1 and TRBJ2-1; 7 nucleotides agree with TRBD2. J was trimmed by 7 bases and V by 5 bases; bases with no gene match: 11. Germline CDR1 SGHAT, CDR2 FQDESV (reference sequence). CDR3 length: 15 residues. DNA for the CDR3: TGTGCCAGCAGCCCCCGGACTAGACGGCGGAATGAGCAGTTCTTC. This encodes CASSPRTRRRNEQFF.

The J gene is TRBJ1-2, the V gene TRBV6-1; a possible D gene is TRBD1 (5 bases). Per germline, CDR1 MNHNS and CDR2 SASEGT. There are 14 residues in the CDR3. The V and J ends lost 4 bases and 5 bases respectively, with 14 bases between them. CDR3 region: CASSGGGLGYGYTF. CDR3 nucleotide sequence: TGTGCCAGCAGTGGGGGGGGTCTCGGGTATGGCTACACCTTC.

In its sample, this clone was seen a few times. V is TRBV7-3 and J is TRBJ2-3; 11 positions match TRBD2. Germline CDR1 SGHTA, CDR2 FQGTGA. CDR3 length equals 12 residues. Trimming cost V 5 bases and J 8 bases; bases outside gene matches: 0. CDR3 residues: CASSTSGGTQYF. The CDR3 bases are TGTGCCAGCAGCACTAGCGGGGGTACGCAGTATTTT.

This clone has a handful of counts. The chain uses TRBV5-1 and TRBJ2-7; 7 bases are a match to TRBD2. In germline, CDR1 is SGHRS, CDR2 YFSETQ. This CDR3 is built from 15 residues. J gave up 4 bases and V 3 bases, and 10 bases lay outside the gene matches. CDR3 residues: CASSWGTGGLYEQYV. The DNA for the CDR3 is TGCGCCAGCAGCTGGGGAACGGGAGGATTGTACGAGCAGTACGTC.

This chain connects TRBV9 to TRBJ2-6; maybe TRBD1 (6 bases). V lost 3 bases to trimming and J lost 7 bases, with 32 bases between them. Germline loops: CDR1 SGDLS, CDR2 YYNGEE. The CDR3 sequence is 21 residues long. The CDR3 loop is CASSDPATSSRGSLGANVLTF. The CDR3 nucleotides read TGTGCCAGCAGCGACCCGGCCACTTCAAGCAGGGGTTCTCTGGGAGCCAACGTCCTGACTTTC.

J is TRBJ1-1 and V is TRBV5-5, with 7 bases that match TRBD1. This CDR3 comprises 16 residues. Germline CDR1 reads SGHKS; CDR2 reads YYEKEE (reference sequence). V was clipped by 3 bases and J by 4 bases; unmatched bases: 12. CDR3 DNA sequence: TGTGCCAGCAGCTCTGACAGGGCCCTAAGTGGCACTGAAGCTTTCTTT. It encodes CASSSDRALSGTEAFF.

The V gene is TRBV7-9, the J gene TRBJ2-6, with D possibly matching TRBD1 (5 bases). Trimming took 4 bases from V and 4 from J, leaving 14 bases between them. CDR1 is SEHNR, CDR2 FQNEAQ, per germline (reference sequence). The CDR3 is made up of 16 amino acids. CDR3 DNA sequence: TGTGCCAGCAGCTGGCCCATAGGGGCAGGGGCCAACGTCCTGACTTTC. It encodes CASSWPIGAGANVLTF.

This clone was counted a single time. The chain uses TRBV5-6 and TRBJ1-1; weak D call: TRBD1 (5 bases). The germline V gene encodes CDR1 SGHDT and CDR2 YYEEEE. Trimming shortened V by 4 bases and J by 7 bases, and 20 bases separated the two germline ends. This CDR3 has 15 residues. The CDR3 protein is CASSRLGQAFIEAFF. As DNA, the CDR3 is TGTGCCAGCAGCCGTCTGGGGCAGGCCTTCATTGAAGCTTTCTTT.

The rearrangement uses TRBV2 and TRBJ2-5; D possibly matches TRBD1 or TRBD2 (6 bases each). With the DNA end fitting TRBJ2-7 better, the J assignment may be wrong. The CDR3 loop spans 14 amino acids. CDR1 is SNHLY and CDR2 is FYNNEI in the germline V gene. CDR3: CASSLRREGGEQYF. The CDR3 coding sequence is TGTGCCAGCAGTCTTAGGAGGGAAGGGGGCGAGCAGTACTTC.

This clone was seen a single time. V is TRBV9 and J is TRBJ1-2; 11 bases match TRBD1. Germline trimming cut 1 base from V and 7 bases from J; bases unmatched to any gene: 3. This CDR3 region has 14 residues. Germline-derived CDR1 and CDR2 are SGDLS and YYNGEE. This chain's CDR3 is CASSVRDRGGGYTF. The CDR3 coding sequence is TGTGCCAGCAGCGTACGGGACAGGGGGGGTGGCTACACCTTC.

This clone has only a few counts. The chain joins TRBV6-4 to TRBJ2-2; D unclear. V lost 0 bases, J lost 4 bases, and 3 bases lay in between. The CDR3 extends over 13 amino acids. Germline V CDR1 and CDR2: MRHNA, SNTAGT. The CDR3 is CASSDSSTGELFF. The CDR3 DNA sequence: TGTGCCAGCAGTGACTCCAGCACCGGGGAGCTGTTTTTT.

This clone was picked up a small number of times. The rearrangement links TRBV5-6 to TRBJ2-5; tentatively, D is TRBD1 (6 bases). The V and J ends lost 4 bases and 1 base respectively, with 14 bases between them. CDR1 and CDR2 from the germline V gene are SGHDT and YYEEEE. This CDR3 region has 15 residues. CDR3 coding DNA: TGTGCCAGCAGCCGACCAACAGGGTCCCAAGAGACCCAGTACTTC. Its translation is CASSRPTGSQETQYF.

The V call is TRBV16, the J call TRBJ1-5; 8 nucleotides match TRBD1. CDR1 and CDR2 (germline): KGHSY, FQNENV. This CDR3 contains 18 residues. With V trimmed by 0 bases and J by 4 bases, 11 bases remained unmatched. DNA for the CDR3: TGTGCCAGCAGCCAATCGGAGGGAGGCAGGGGGCCTAATCAGCCCCAGCATTTT. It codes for CASSQSEGGRGPNQPQHF.

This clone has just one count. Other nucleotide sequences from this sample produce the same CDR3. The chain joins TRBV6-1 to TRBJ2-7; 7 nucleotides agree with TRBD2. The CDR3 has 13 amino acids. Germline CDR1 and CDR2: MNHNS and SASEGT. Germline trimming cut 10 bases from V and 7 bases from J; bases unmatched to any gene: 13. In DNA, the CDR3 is TGTGCCACCCGGTTTGGGCTAGCGGTTGAGCAGTACTTC. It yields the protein CATRFGLAVEQYF.

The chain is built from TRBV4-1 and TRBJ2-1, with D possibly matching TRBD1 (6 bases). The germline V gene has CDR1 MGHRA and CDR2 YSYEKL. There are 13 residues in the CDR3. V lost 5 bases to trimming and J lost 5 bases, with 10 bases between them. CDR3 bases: TGCGCCAGCAGCTCCCACAGGGACAATGAGCAGTTCTTC. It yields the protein CASSSHRDNEQFF.

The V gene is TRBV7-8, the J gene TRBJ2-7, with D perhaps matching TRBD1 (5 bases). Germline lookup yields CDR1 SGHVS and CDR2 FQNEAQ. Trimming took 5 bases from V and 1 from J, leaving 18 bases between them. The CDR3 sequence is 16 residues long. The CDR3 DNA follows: TGTGCCAGCAGCCTAGGACACCCCTGGACATCCTACGAGCAGTACTTC. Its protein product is CASSLGHPWTSYEQYF.

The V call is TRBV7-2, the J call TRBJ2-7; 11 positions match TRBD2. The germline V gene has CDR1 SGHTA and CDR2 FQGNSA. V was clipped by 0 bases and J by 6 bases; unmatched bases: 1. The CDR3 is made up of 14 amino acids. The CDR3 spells CASSLASGGGEQYV. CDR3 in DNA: TGTGCCAGCAGCTTAGCTAGCGGGGGGGGCGAGCAGTACGTC.

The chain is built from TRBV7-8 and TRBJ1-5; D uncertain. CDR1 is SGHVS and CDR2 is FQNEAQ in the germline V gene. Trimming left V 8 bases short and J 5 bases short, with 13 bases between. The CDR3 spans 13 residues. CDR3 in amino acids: CASAAARYQPQHF. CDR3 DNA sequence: TGTGCCAGCGCTGCGGCGCGGTATCAGCCCCAGCATTTT.

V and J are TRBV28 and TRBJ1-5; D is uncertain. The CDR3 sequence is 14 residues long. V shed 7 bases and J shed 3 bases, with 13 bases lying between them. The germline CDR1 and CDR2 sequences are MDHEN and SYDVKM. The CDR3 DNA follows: TGTGCCAGCAAGGACGGGGAGATCAATCAGCCCCAGCATTTT. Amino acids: CASKDGEINQPQHF.

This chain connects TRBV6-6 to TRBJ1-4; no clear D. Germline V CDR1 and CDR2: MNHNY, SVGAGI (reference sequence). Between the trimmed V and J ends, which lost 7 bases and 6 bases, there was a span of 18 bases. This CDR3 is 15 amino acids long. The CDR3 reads CASTYASGNHEKLFF. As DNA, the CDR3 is TGTGCCAGCACGTACGCATCGGGGAACCATGAAAAACTGTTTTTT.

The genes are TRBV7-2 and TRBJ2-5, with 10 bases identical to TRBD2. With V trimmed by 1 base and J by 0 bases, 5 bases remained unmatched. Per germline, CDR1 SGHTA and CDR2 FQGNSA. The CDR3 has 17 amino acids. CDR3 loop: CASSLGYSGGYQETQYF. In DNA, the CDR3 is TGTGCCAGCAGCTTAGGGTATAGCGGGGGGTACCAAGAGACCCAGTACTTC.